The 25 T cell receptor beta chains presented below share a single source sample, sequenced in a study of blood T cell repertoires in COVID-19. Sequencing used immunoSEQ multiplex PCR; TCRdb keeps in-frame clones, though not all of them. The sample has some 100,000 clones, just under 85% seen once; the top ten hold approximately 12%. The sample taken for sequencing was peripheral blood. These receptors came from a woman aged 70-85 years with active or convalescent COVID-19.

V is TRBV18 and J is TRBJ2-7; 10 bases line up with TRBD1. The junction had 3 bases not matched to a gene; V was cut back by 4 bases and J by 3 bases. CDR1 is KGHSH and CDR2 is LQKENI in the germline V gene. The CDR3 contains 14 residues. DNA for the CDR3: TGTGCCAGCTCACTACGGACAGGGGGCTACGAGCAGTACTTC. Translating it yields CASSLRTGGYEQYF. Filled out from reference TRBV18 and TRBJ2-7, the complete variable domain reads NAGVMQNPRHLVRRRGQEARLRCSPMKGHSHVYWYRQLPEEGLKFMVYLQKENIIDESGMPKERFSAEFPKEGPSILRIQQVVRGDSAAYFCASSLRTGGYEQYFGPGTRLTVT.

This rearrangement joins TRBV5-1 to TRBJ2-1, with 11 positions matching TRBD1. The CDR3 is 15 amino acids. The germline gives CDR1 SGHRS, CDR2 YFSETQ. The V and J ends lost 0 bases and 7 bases, in that order; junction bases with no gene match: 3. The CDR3 nucleotides are TGCGCCAGCAGCTTGGTCGGGACAGGGGGGAATGAGCAGTTCTTC. Translating gives CASSLVGTGGNEQFF. Based on the CDR3 plus reference TRBV5-1 and TRBJ2-1, the full variable domain is KAGVTQTPRYLIKTRGQQVTLSCSPISGHRSVSWYQQTPGQGLQFLFEYFSETQRNKGNFPGRFSGRQFSNSRSEMNVSTLELGDSALYLCASSLVGTGGNEQFFGPGTRLTVL.

The rearrangement uses TRBV5-1 and TRBJ2-1; D may be TRBD1 (6 bases). The CDR3 covers 14 residues. Germline V lookup: CDR1 SGHRS, CDR2 YFSETQ. V lost 5 bases and J 0 bases, leaving 9 bases between the germline ends. CDR3 sequence reads: CASSVGGSYNEQFF. The CDR3 DNA sequence: TGCGCCAGCAGTGTAGGGGGCTCCTACAATGAGCAGTTCTTC.

The CDR3 nucleotides read TGTGCCAGCAGCCCGAACCCACACTACGAGCAGTACTTC. Translating gives CASSPNPHYEQYF. The chain recombines TRBV5-5 with TRBJ2-7; D remains ambiguous. The CDR3 extends over 13 amino acids. Germline CDR1 SGHKS, CDR2 YYEKEE (reference sequence). The ends were cut back, 4 bases at V and 3 bases at J, with 11 bases in the middle.

The chain recombines TRBV5-1 with TRBJ2-1, with D perhaps TRBD1 (7 bases). The CDR3 contains 16 residues. Germline V gene sequence: CDR1 SGHRS, CDR2 YFSETQ. V lost 0 bases to trimming and J lost 4 bases, with 14 bases between them. CDR3 in amino acids: CASSLAGGTAYNEQFF. The DNA for the CDR3 is TGCGCCAGCAGCTTGGCCGGAGGGACAGCTTACAATGAGCAGTTCTTC.

This rearrangement joins TRBV5-1 to TRBJ1-2; no definite D call. V was pared by 0 bases and J by 5 bases, with 11 bases between. Germline V lookup: CDR1 SGHRS, CDR2 YFSETQ. This CDR3 is 14 amino acids long. CDR3: CASSLGQREYGYTF. In DNA, the CDR3 is TGCGCCAGCAGCTTGGGTCAGAGGGAGTATGGCTACACCTTC.

The rearrangement uses TRBV7-2 and TRBJ2-7; TRBD1 aligns across 10 bases. The CDR3 length is 14 residues. The germline V gene encodes CDR1 SGHTA and CDR2 FQGNSA. The V and J ends lost 5 bases and 3 bases, in that order; junction bases with no gene match: 4. CDR3 residues: CASSGRTGGYEQYF. The CDR3 nucleotides read TGTGCCAGCAGCGGGCGGACAGGGGGCTACGAGCAGTACTTC.

Regarding this clone: The junction shows a germline mismatch at one end, possibly a read error. The V call is TRBV5-1, the J call TRBJ1-1; possibly TRBD1 for D (5 bases). Germline lookup yields CDR1 SGHRS and CDR2 YFSETQ. This CDR3 region has 14 residues. The CDR3 sequence: CASSSGGMNTEAFF. In nucleotides, the CDR3 is TGCGCCAGCAGCTCGGGGGGAATGAATACTGAAGCTTTCTTT.

This clone has only a few counts. The V call is TRBV7-2, the J call TRBJ1-1; 8 nucleotides match TRBD1. Germline-derived CDR1 and CDR2 are SGHTA and FQGNSA. V shed 5 bases, J shed 5 bases, and the junction held 7 bases outside the gene matches. CDR3 size: 14 residues. In DNA form, the CDR3 reads TGTGCCAGCAGCCCCCGACAGGGGTGGACTGAAGCTTTCTTT. Its protein is CASSPRQGWTEAFF.

This clone was seen a handful of times. The chain combines TRBV24-1 with TRBJ1-2; 7 nucleotides match TRBD1. CDR3 length: 11 residues. Trimming took 7 bases from V and 10 from J; bases not matched to a gene: 5. CDR1 and CDR2 (germline): KGHDR, SFDVKD. The CDR3 loop is CATSRQGNYTF. The CDR3 DNA reads as TGTGCCACCAGCCGACAGGGAAACTACACCTTC.

The chain uses TRBV11-2 and TRBJ1-4, with D possibly matching TRBD1 (5 bases). Trimming left V 0 bases short and J 8 bases short, with 13 bases between. Germline V gene lookup returns CDR1 SGHAT and CDR2 FQNNGV. The length of the CDR3 is 15 residues. CDR3 nucleotides: TGTGCCAGCAGCTTAGATGGGGGGAAGCGGGAAAAACTGTTTTTT. It yields the protein CASSLDGGKREKLFF.

CDR3 DNA: TGCAGTGCTAGTGGCGGGGTGCAATACTACGAGCAGTACTTC. Residues: CSASGGVQYYEQYF. V gene TRBV20-1 combines with J gene TRBJ2-7; TRBD2 might be the D (6 bases). V lost 3 bases and J lost 3, with 15 bases in between. CDR1 and CDR2 (germline): DFQATT, SNEGSKA (reference sequence). This CDR3 spans 14 amino acids.

This clone was seen a few times. This chain links TRBV19 with TRBJ2-7; weak D call: TRBD2 (5 bases). V was clipped by 3 bases and J by 6 bases, with 15 bases between them. The CDR3 is 14 amino acids. The germline V gene has CDR1 LNHDA and CDR2 SQIVND (reference sequence). The CDR3 DNA is TGTGCCAGTAGTATTAGATCGGGATTCGGCGAGCAGTACTTC. Translating it yields CASSIRSGFGEQYF.

This clone was found once. V and J are TRBV19 and TRBJ2-1; 7 bases agree with TRBD2. This CDR3 spans 15 amino acids. With V trimmed by 3 bases and J by 3 bases, 5 bases remained unmatched. From germline, CDR1 is LNHDA and CDR2 SQIVND (reference sequence). CDR3 sequence reads: CASSIGPSGYNEQFF. The CDR3 nucleotides are TGTGCCAGTAGTATTGGTCCTAGCGGCTACAATGAGCAGTTCTTC.

This CDR3 reads CASSVAGGPHNEQFF. The CDR3 DNA sequence: TGTGCCAGCAGCGTAGCGGGGGGGCCACACAATGAGCAGTTCTTC. This chain connects TRBV9 to TRBJ2-1, with 8 bases aligning to TRBD2. CDR1 is SGDLS, CDR2 YYNGEE, per germline. The CDR3 totals 15 residues. The trim removed 0 bases at V and 5 bases at J, leaving 4 bases unmatched.

The V and J genes are TRBV5-1 and TRBJ1-2, with 11 bases that match TRBD1. V dropped 0 bases and J dropped 3; count of bases not matched to a gene: 4. CDR3 length: 16 residues. CDR1 SGHRS and CDR2 YFSETQ come from the germline V gene. The CDR3, as DNA: TGCGCCAGCAGCTTGGAAGGACAGGGGGCGTACTATGGCTACACCTTC. It encodes CASSLEGQGAYYGYTF.

This chain links TRBV2 with TRBJ1-5; D may be TRBD1 (5 bases). This CDR3 is built from 12 residues. CDR1 and CDR2 (germline): SNHLY, FYNNEI. V was pared by 2 bases and J by 12 bases, with 11 bases between. In DNA, the CDR3 is TGTGCCAGCAGTGAAAGGGGTCAGGGCCAGCATTTT. Its protein product is CASSERGQGQHF.

The CDR3 nucleotides are TGTGCCAGCAGCTTGGGGGACCAGGGGGCAGGTGGCTACACCTTC. Residues: CASSLGDQGAGGYTF. The rearrangement links TRBV5-5 to TRBJ1-2, with 8 bases aligning to TRBD1. CDR3 length: 15 residues. Unmatched junction bases numbered 8, after V lost 0 bases and J lost 7 bases. CDR1 is SGHKS, CDR2 YYEKEE, per germline (reference sequence).

This clone has just a few counts. V gene TRBV6-2 or TRBV6-3 combines with J gene TRBJ2-1; 8 bases map to TRBD1. The CDR3 contains 18 residues. Germline values: CDR1 MNHEY, CDR2 SVGEGT. V dropped 4 bases and J dropped 7; count of bases not matched to a gene: 18. The CDR3 here is CASSSKPRAGTGLNEQFF. The DNA of the CDR3 is TGTGCCAGCAGTTCCAAGCCCCGTGCCGGGACAGGCTTGAATGAGCAGTTCTTC.

The chain couples TRBV19 to TRBJ2-2; 7 nucleotides line up with TRBD1. The CDR3 contains 14 residues. The junction had 3 bases not matched to a gene; V was cut back by 4 bases and J by 4 bases. The germline V gene has CDR1 LNHDA and CDR2 SQIVND (reference sequence). The CDR3: CASSKPGGTGELFF. The CDR3 DNA follows: TGTGCCAGTAGTAAACCAGGGGGCACCGGGGAGCTGTTTTTT.

J is TRBJ2-7 and V is TRBV19, with D unresolved. Germline assignment: CDR1 LNHDA and CDR2 SQIVND (reference sequence). This CDR3 is 13 amino acids long. V shed 5 bases and J shed 5 bases, with 13 bases lying between them. CDR3 loop: CASSPSGLDEQYF. The DNA of the CDR3 is TGTGCCAGTAGTCCCTCGGGTTTGGACGAGCAGTACTTC.

The V and J genes are TRBV27 and TRBJ1-6; D is possibly TRBD1 (6 bases). Trimming cost V 7 bases and J 6 bases, with 25 bases left between them. Germline V gene sequence: CDR1 MNHEY, CDR2 SMNVEV (reference sequence). This CDR3 is built from 18 residues. DNA for the CDR3: TGTGCCAGCACTCCCACGAGGGCCACAGGGACCCTTAATTCACCCCTCCACTTT. It specifies CASTPTRATGTLNSPLHF.

The chain is built from TRBV6-2 or TRBV6-3 and TRBJ1-5, with a possible D match to TRBD1 (6 bases). V lost 6 bases to trimming and J lost 5 bases, with 14 bases between them. The CDR3 has 14 amino acids. Germline values: CDR1 MNHEY, CDR2 SVGEGT. In nucleotides, the CDR3 is TGTGCCAGCAGCCAACCTGGGACATATCAGCCCCAGCATTTT. The encoded protein is CASSQPGTYQPQHF.

This clone is a singleton in its sample. V gene TRBV5-1 combines with J gene TRBJ1-1; 7 bases agree with TRBD1. The CDR3 runs to 14 residues. The J segment lost 2 bases and the V segment lost 5 bases, leaving 6 bases of the junction unmatched. Germline lookup yields CDR1 SGHRS and CDR2 YFSETQ. The CDR3 coding sequence is TGCGCCAGCAGGTCGGGACAGATTAACACTGAAGCTTTCTTT. As protein: CASRSGQINTEAFF.

The J gene is TRBJ2-7, the V gene TRBV2; no firm D call. The V and J ends lost 9 bases and 2 bases respectively, with 17 bases between them. The CDR3 is made up of 14 amino acids. Germline V gene lookup returns CDR1 SNHLY and CDR2 FYNNEI. The CDR3 sequence: CARPSTTPPYEQYF. The CDR3 DNA sequence: TGTGCCAGACCATCCACGACTCCTCCCTACGAGCAGTACTTC.